The rows below give T cell receptor beta chains drawn from one sample of a study of T cell clones after liver transplantation. This table comes from immunoSEQ multiplex PCR, and its TCRdb copy is limited to in-frame clones, with some not included. The table shows 50,000 to 70,000 clones, with about 71% occurring only once. Sample: CD4+ T cells from blood, taken at the approximately 16-month timepoint. The receptor set was obtained from a human patient who received a liver transplant. Some of the T cells may derive from the graft donor. The conserved cysteine and the conserved F or W are not part of the CDR3 here. Fields, in order: CDR3 length, V gene, J gene, CDR3 protein.

CDR3 length: 14; V gene: TRBV7-2; J gene: TRBJ1-4; CDR3 protein: ASSSQAGGKNEKLF
CDR3 length: 11; V gene: TRBV28; J gene: TRBJ2-1; CDR3 protein: ASSPDPYNEQF
CDR3 length: 13; V gene: TRBV6-1; J gene: TRBJ2-3; CDR3 protein: ATKVGGSGTDTQY
CDR3 length: 12; V gene: TRBV5-1; J gene: TRBJ2-2; CDR3 protein: ASSLVPFAGELF
CDR3 length: 13; V gene: TRBV21-1; J gene: TRBJ1-2; CDR3 protein: ASSKAAQGKTGYT
CDR3 length: 11; V gene: TRBV5-4; J gene: TRBJ2-5; CDR3 protein: ASSLDWQETQY
CDR3 length: 13; V gene: TRBV5-6; J gene: TRBJ2-1; CDR3 protein: ASSMTSGRANEQF
CDR3 length: 11; V gene: TRBV28; J gene: TRBJ1-5; CDR3 protein: ASLRNHYQPQH
CDR3 length: 12; V gene: TRBV6-1; J gene: TRBJ2-7; CDR3 protein: ASSHRDGDYEQY
CDR3 length: 11; V gene: TRBV19; J gene: TRBJ1-1; CDR3 protein: ASTTTGDGFAF
CDR3 length: 8; V gene: TRBV6-5; J gene: TRBJ2-7; CDR3 protein: ASNKYEQY
CDR3 length: 14; V gene: TRBV28; J gene: TRBJ1-1; CDR3 protein: ASSTTGTGAGTEAF
CDR3 length: 14; V gene: TRBV5-1; J gene: TRBJ2-1; CDR3 protein: ASSLVSGSLNNEQF
CDR3 length: 15; V gene: TRBV7-2; J gene: TRBJ2-5; CDR3 protein: ASSLGETGGAVETQY
CDR3 length: 10; V gene: TRBV11-2; J gene: TRBJ2-1; CDR3 protein: ASSLWNNEQF
CDR3 length: 11; V gene: TRBV7-9; J gene: TRBJ1-2; CDR3 protein: ASSYQANYGYT
CDR3 length: 9; V gene: TRBV20-1; J gene: TRBJ2-4; CDR3 protein: SARDRSIQY
CDR3 length: 13; V gene: TRBV2; J gene: TRBJ1-6; CDR3 protein: ASSEGGTYNSPLH
CDR3 length: 11; V gene: TRBV30; J gene: TRBJ1-6; CDR3 protein: AWSVQGDSPLH
CDR3 length: 12; V gene: TRBV5-8; J gene: TRBJ2-7; CDR3 protein: ASSAGTGDREQY
CDR3 length: 13; V gene: TRBV6-5; J gene: TRBJ2-7; CDR3 protein: ASSYSWDRGYEQY
CDR3 length: 14; V gene: TRBV6-1; J gene: TRBJ2-7; CDR3 protein: ASSEPSGGTSYEQY
CDR3 length: 13; V gene: TRBV7-9; J gene: TRBJ2-4; CDR3 protein: ASSPRLAGVNIQY
CDR3 length: 11; V gene: TRBV5-6; J gene: TRBJ2-6; CDR3 protein: ASRKSGANVLT
CDR3 length: 9; V gene: TRBV5-3; J gene: TRBJ2-7; CDR3 protein: ARRRQGRRY
CDR3 length: 16; V gene: TRBV5-4; J gene: TRBJ2-6; CDR3 protein: ASSSRTGEGSGANVLT
CDR3 length: 12; V gene: TRBV5-6; J gene: TRBJ2-1; CDR3 protein: ASSAWDTNNEQF
CDR3 length: 14; V gene: TRBV30; J gene: TRBJ2-3; CDR3 protein: AWSEAGTYGTDTQY
CDR3 length: 16; V gene: TRBV19; J gene: TRBJ1-2; CDR3 protein: ASSIGNGVRGQNYGYT
CDR3 length: 13; V gene: TRBV5-1; J gene: TRBJ2-6; CDR3 protein: ASSFGGTGANVLT
CDR3 length: 12; V gene: TRBV27; J gene: TRBJ2-2; CDR3 protein: ASSSYREDGELF
CDR3 length: 14; V gene: TRBV5-6; J gene: TRBJ2-3; CDR3 protein: ASSRRRSTSTDTQY
CDR3 length: 11; V gene: TRBV6-1; J gene: TRBJ1-5; CDR3 protein: ASKSGRNQPQH
CDR3 length: 13; V gene: TRBV19; J gene: TRBJ1-2; CDR3 protein: ASSIGPGGMFGYT
CDR3 length: 12; V gene: TRBV19; J gene: TRBJ2-2; CDR3 protein: ASSTWADVGELF
CDR3 length: 11; V gene: TRBV6-5; J gene: TRBJ2-5; CDR3 protein: ASSTGGQETQY
CDR3 length: 13; V gene: TRBV28; J gene: TRBJ1-2; CDR3 protein: ASSLSDSSNYGYT
CDR3 length: 16; V gene: TRBV5-1; J gene: TRBJ2-5; CDR3 protein: ASSRGGLAGGPEETQY
CDR3 length: 12; V gene: TRBV27; J gene: TRBJ1-6; CDR3 protein: ASRSGTGGSPLH
CDR3 length: 13; V gene: TRBV10-3; J gene: TRBJ1-4; CDR3 protein: AISETDGTNEKLF
CDR3 length: 14; V gene: TRBV21-1; J gene: TRBJ2-2; CDR3 protein: ASSKAGRANTGELF
CDR3 length: 14; V gene: TRBV7-6; J gene: TRBJ2-7; CDR3 protein: ASSLGQRGAPYEQY
CDR3 length: 13; V gene: TRBV11-2; J gene: TRBJ1-5; CDR3 protein: ASSLTGDNGQPQH
CDR3 length: 14; V gene: TRBV6-6; J gene: TRBJ1-2; CDR3 protein: ASTLGQGTSMGGYT
CDR3 length: 14; V gene: TRBV5-1; J gene: TRBJ1-6; CDR3 protein: ASSLEPGQGNSPLH
CDR3 length: 12; V gene: TRBV5-1; J gene: TRBJ1-4; CDR3 protein: ASSSGQAERKLF
CDR3 length: 13; V gene: TRBV4-2; J gene: TRBJ2-1; CDR3 protein: ASSQDLWGGNEQF
CDR3 length: 10; V gene: TRBV6-5; J gene: TRBJ1-2; CDR3 protein: ASRVQGGGYT
CDR3 length: 13; V gene: TRBV6-1; J gene: TRBJ2-7; CDR3 protein: ASGELPGSPYEQY
CDR3 length: 17; V gene: TRBV21-1; J gene: TRBJ2-5; CDR3 protein: ASTPRIHTGNHLQETQY
CDR3 length: 11; V gene: TRBV5-6; J gene: TRBJ1-5; CDR3 protein: ASSWGHDQPQH
CDR3 length: 13; V gene: TRBV6-1; J gene: TRBJ2-7; CDR3 protein: ASSDPQGSPGGQY
CDR3 length: 12; V gene: TRBV28; J gene: TRBJ2-5; CDR3 protein: ASSRGQGRETQY
CDR3 length: 12; V gene: TRBV28; J gene: TRBJ1-2; CDR3 protein: ASRTGGENYGYT